The source of this TCR beta chain is a study of beta chain features in type 1 diabetes. Every single donor gave one heparinised blood draw, and these averaged about 110 mL. Germline values: CDR1 SGHTA, CDR2 FQGNSA. The junction had 6 bases not matched to a gene; V was cut back by 5 bases and J by 3 bases. The CDR3 consists of 16 residues. Expressed TCRB transcripts were sequenced because the isolated RNA had all been reverse transcribed beforehand. Naive, central memory and regulatory T cell samples yielded about 4 million reads on average. Clones were read by immunoSEQ multiplex PCR, and TCRdb kept only the in-frame ones, dropping some. The repertoire holds roughly 220,000 clones, with approximately 16% as singletons. The sample holds a few counts of this clone. Its antigen is unknown. The study, taken as a whole, reports: Cells with high TCR expression could be over-represented by cDNA sequencing. Type 1 diabetes patients had TCRB CDR3s that were shorter (moderately but significantly so) in all four CD4+ subsets.

The chain joins TRBV7-2 to TRBJ2-5; TRBD2 matches at 13 bases. The material sequenced was naive CD4+ T cells from blood. The source is a man younger than 40 with type 1 diabetes. The CDR3 sequence: CASSPELAGGKETQYF. CDR3 DNA sequence: TGTGCCAGCAGCCCGGAACTAGCGGGAGGGAAAGAGACCCAGTACTTC.